This is a list of T cell receptor beta chains from one sample in a study of T cells in Graves' hyperthyroidism and ophthalmopathy. From the multiplex PCR reads, TCRdb called clonotypes with MiXCR, one entry per CDR3 protein. The data show more than 250,000 distinct CDR3 sequences, approximately 14% seen once. Sequenced sample: blood. These receptor sequences come from a woman aged 45-60 years with Graves' hyperthyroidism that later progressed to Graves' ophthalmopathy. The CDR3 runs from the conserved cysteine through the conserved F or W. A D gene is named only where the DNA matches it firmly. Clone size appears in some rows only: once, few, many, or a class for an expanded clone.

J | V | size | D | CDR3 | DNA
TRBJ1-2 | TRBV12-3/TRBV12-4 | many | NA | CASSPWDGFGNYGYTF | TGTGCCAGCAGTCCTTGGGACGGGTTCGGAAACTATGGCTACACCTTC
TRBJ1-5 | TRBV7-3 | many | NA | CASSLNAGGAQHF | TGTGCCAGCAGCTTAAATGCCGGGGGAGCCCAGCATTTT
TRBJ2-3 | TRBV7-2 | many | TRBD2 | CASSQTSGPTDTQYF | TGTGCCAGCAGCCAAACTAGCGGGCCCACAGATACGCAGTATTTT
TRBJ1-2 | TRBV2 | few | NA | CASSETEVNYGYTF | TGTGCCAGCAGTGAAACCGAGGTGAACTATGGCTACACCTTC
TRBJ2-3 | TRBV6-1 | many | NA | CASSEGGLSDTQYF | TGTGCCAGCAGTGAAGGCGGGCTGTCAGATACGCAGTATTTT
TRBJ2-3 | TRBV9 | many | NA | CASSPFDRRDTQYF | TGTGCCAGCAGCCCCTTCGACCGCCGGGATACGCAGTATTTT
TRBJ2-5 | TRBV28 | many | TRBD1 | CASRDRGRRRGTQYF | TGTGCCAGCAGGGACAGGGGGCGGAGGAGGGGGACCCAGTACTTC
TRBJ2-7 | TRBV2 | many | TRBD1 | CASSQDRGAYEQYF | TGTGCCAGCAGTCAGGACAGGGGTGCCTACGAGCAGTACTTC
TRBJ2-2 | TRBV6-2/TRBV6-3 | NA | NA | CASSPGTLARGELFF | TGTGCCAGCAGCCCGGGGACACTGGCGAGGGGGGAGCTGTTTTTT
TRBJ1-5 | TRBV27 | many | NA | CASKGQTSNQPQHF | TGTGCCAGCAAAGGGCAAACTAGCAATCAGCCCCAGCATTTT
TRBJ2-5 | TRBV5-1 | NA | NA | CASSWTKGGETQYF | TGCGCCAGCAGCTGGACCAAGGGGGGGGAGACCCAGTACTTC
TRBJ2-1 | TRBV5-1 | many | TRBD2 | CASSSGTSRHYSYNEQFF | TGCGCCAGCAGCTCCGGGACTAGCCGCCACTACTCCTACAATGAGCAGTTCTTC
TRBJ2-1 | TRBV5-1 | few | NA | CASSLVGGPGKNEQFF | TGCGCCAGCAGTTTGGTCGGGGGGCCGGGGAAGAATGAGCAGTTCTTC
TRBJ2-1 | TRBV10-1 | few | TRBD2 | CASNPPSGRGDNEQFF | TGCGCCAGCAACCCCCCCTCCGGGAGGGGGGACAATGAGCAGTTCTTC
TRBJ1-3 | TRBV7-9 | NA | NA | CASSSTSSGNTIYF | TGTGCCAGCAGCTCAACTAGCTCTGGAAACACCATATATTTT
TRBJ2-1 | TRBV20-1 | NA | TRBD2 | CSAGGLAGGPENEQFF | TGCAGTGCTGGGGGACTAGCGGGAGGGCCTGAGAATGAGCAGTTCTTC
TRBJ1-2 | TRBV19 | few | TRBD1 | CASSIGQGSYGYTF | TGTGCCAGTAGTATCGGACAGGGGTCTTATGGCTACACCTTC
TRBJ2-1 | TRBV11-1 | many | TRBD2 | CASSLRREGIYNEQFF | TGTGCCAGCAGCTTAAGGAGGGAGGGAATCTACAATGAGCAGTTCTTC
TRBJ1-5 | TRBV6-1 | many | NA | CASSTSGGNQPQHF | TGTGCCAGCAGTACTTCAGGGGGCAATCAGCCCCAGCATTTT
TRBJ2-3 | TRBV20-1 | few | NA | CSAKVGEIADTQYF | TGCAGTGCTAAGGTGGGAGAGATAGCAGATACGCAGTATTTT
TRBJ1-5 | TRBV2 | many | NA | CASTGPSGDQPQHF | TGTGCCAGCACGGGGCCCTCCGGGGATCAGCCCCAGCATTTT
TRBJ1-4 | TRBV30 | many | NA | CAWSVRARGKLFF | TGTGCCTGGAGTGTTAGGGCTCGCGGAAAACTGTTTTTT
TRBJ2-1 | TRBV5-4 | few | NA | CASSLDRDNEQFF | TGTGCCAGCAGCTTGGACAGAGACAATGAGCAGTTCTTC
TRBJ1-1 | TRBV6-1 | NA | TRBD1 | CASSTQGAWTEAFF | TGTGCCAGCAGTACACAGGGGGCATGGACTGAAGCTTTCTTT
TRBJ2-5 | TRBV27 | many | TRBD1 | CASSFSSRDRGPETQYF | TGTGCCAGCAGTTTCTCCAGTCGGGACAGGGGGCCAGAGACCCAGTACTTC
TRBJ2-1 | TRBV28 | many | NA | CASTPREGGGYEQFF | TGTGCCAGCACCCCTCGGGAAGGGGGAGGGTATGAGCAGTTCTTC
TRBJ1-2 | TRBV5-1 | many | TRBD1 | CASSLGDGGTGRGYTF | TGCGCCAGCAGCTTGGGCGATGGGGGGACAGGGCGCGGCTACACCTTC
TRBJ2-1 | TRBV7-2 | NA | TRBD2 | CASSVSGTSGYNEQFF | TGTGCCAGCAGCGTCTCCGGGACTAGCGGTTACAATGAGCAGTTCTTC
TRBJ1-1 | TRBV18 | many | TRBD1 | CASSPGTGANTEAFF | TGTGCCAGCTCACCTGGAACAGGGGCGAACACTGAAGCTTTCTTT
TRBJ2-1 | TRBV5-1 | many | TRBD2 | CASSPIWAGGPNNEQFF | TGCGCCAGCAGCCCAATTTGGGCGGGAGGGCCTAACAATGAGCAGTTCTTC
TRBJ1-2 | TRBV19 | NA | NA | CASSIAEGQYYGYTF | TGTGCCAGTAGTATCGCCGAAGGACAGTACTATGGCTACACCTTC
TRBJ2-1 | TRBV20-1 | many | NA | CSARDRWKGSYNEQFF | TGCAGTGCTAGAGATCGCTGGAAGGGTTCCTACAATGAGCAGTTCTTC
TRBJ2-7 | TRBV20-1 | NA | TRBD2 | CSAEDYGTSGIDEQYF | TGCAGTGCTGAAGATTACGGGACTAGCGGGATCGACGAGCAGTACTTC
TRBJ2-7 | TRBV11-2 | NA | TRBD2 | CASSAGLAGVSYEQYF | TGTGCCAGCAGCGCGGGACTAGCGGGAGTATCCTACGAGCAGTACTTC
TRBJ1-2 | TRBV6-1 | many | TRBD1 | CASSGAGGYGYTF | TGTGCCAGCAGTGGTGCAGGGGGGTATGGCTACACCTTC
TRBJ1-1 | TRBV7-3 | NA | NA | CASSSSGGPIAFF | TGTGCCAGCAGCTCCTCCGGGGGACCTATAGCTTTCTTT
TRBJ1-5 | TRBV6-5 | many | NA | CASSYVTARSNQPQHF | TGTGCCAGCAGTTACGTTACAGCCCGGAGCAATCAGCCCCAGCATTTT
TRBJ1-2 | TRBV24-1 | many | NA | CATSDSDNIYGYTF | TGTGCCACCAGTGATTCGGACAATATCTATGGCTACACCTTC
TRBJ1-5 | TRBV12-3/TRBV12-4 | many | TRBD1 | CASSPRTGSNQPQHF | TGTGCCAGCAGTCCGCGGACAGGGAGCAATCAGCCCCAGCATTTT